This entry lists 14 T cell receptor beta chains sequenced from one sample in a study of T cell responses to AZD1222 COVID-19 vaccine. Using immunoSEQ multiplex PCR, the repertoire was profiled, and TCRdb retains in-frame clones only, with some absent. Among tens of thousands of clones, over 70% were seen once, and the ten largest hold about 50%. The sample consisted of peripheral blood, taken 28 days after the second AZD1222 dose. Source of these receptors: an adult who received the AZD1222 COVID-19 vaccine.

A few counts support this clone. V is TRBV28 and J is TRBJ1-5; a possible D gene is TRBD1 (6 bases). Trimming stripped 5 bases from V and 10 bases from J, with 12 bases between. CDR3 size: 12 residues. Germline loops: CDR1 MDHEN, CDR2 SYDVKM. CDR3 region: CASSKNRVPQHF. The CDR3 DNA reads as TGTGCCAGCAGTAAAAACAGGGTACCCCAGCATTTT.

The gene calls are TRBV7-3 and TRBJ2-5; 10 nucleotides align to TRBD2. The ends lost 4 bases at V and 3 bases at J; junction bases unmatched: 5. The CDR3 loop spans 15 amino acids. CDR1 is SGHTA, CDR2 FQGTGA, per germline. The CDR3, as DNA: TGTGCCAGCAGCTCCGGGACTAGCGAGGAAGAGACCCAGTACTTC. Protein product: CASSSGTSEEETQYF.

This chain joins TRBV5-1 and TRBJ2-1; tentative D call: TRBD2 (7 bases). The germline V gene encodes CDR1 SGHRS and CDR2 YFSETQ. The V gene lost 4 bases and the J gene lost 9 bases, with 35 bases spanning the gap. The CDR3 has 20 residues. The CDR3 nucleotides are TGCGCCAGCAGCCCCGGGGCGGCGGGGGCGGCTAGCGGATTGGGCGGTGAGCAGTTCTTC. The encoded protein is CASSPGAAGAASGLGGEQFF.

V is TRBV18 and J is TRBJ2-5, with D possibly called TRBD1 or TRBD2 (6 bases each). Germline V gene lookup returns CDR1 KGHSH and CDR2 LQKENI. CDR3 length: 15 amino acids. V was clipped by 2 bases and J by 3 bases, with 13 bases between them. The CDR3 spells CASSPFKGGEETQYF. The CDR3, as DNA: TGTGCCAGCTCACCATTCAAGGGGGGAGAAGAGACCCAGTACTTC. Together with reference TRBV18 and TRBJ2-5, the CDR3 gives the full variable domain: NAGVMQNPRHLVRRRGQEARLRCSPMKGHSHVYWYRQLPEEGLKFMVYLQKENIIDESGMPKERFSAEFPKEGPSILRIQQVVRGDSAAYFCASSPFKGGEETQYFGPGTRLLVL.

The chain combines TRBV5-1 with TRBJ2-7; D call uncertain. This CDR3 is built from 13 residues. The germline CDR1 and CDR2 sequences are SGHRS and YFSETQ. Trimming took 4 bases from V and 4 from J, leaving 12 bases between them. As DNA, the CDR3 is TGCGCCAGCAGCCCCGTCGTACGGTACGAGCAGTACTTC. Protein product: CASSPVVRYEQYF.

This rearrangement joins TRBV30 to TRBJ2-2; D is ambiguous. Germline V lookup: CDR1 GTSNPN, CDR2 SVGIG (reference sequence). This CDR3 comprises 14 residues. V lost 2 bases, J lost 4 bases, and 11 bases lay in between. Here the CDR3 DNA reads TGTGCCTGGAGTCTAACACAAACCACCGGGGAGCTGTTTTTT. Its translation: CAWSLTQTTGELFF.

The chain employs TRBV5-1 and TRBJ2-7; 7 nucleotides align to TRBD2. In germline, CDR1 is SGHRS, CDR2 YFSETQ. This CDR3 has 15 amino acids. V shed 4 bases, J shed 2 bases, and the junction held 9 bases outside the gene matches. The chain's CDR3 is CASSGASGLTYEQYF. The DNA for the CDR3 is TGCGCCAGCAGCGGGGCTAGCGGTTTGACCTACGAGCAGTACTTC.

The gene calls are TRBV25-1 and TRBJ2-3; tentative D call: TRBD2 (6 bases). Trimming removed 7 bases from V and 0 bases from J, with 11 bases in between. CDR1 and CDR2 from the germline V gene are MGHDK and SYGVNS. The CDR3 extends over 14 amino acids. The CDR3 sequence is CASNSGYSTDTQYF. In nucleotides, the CDR3 is TGTGCCAGCAATAGCGGTTATAGCACAGATACGCAGTATTTT.

The V call is TRBV7-2, the J call TRBJ2-2; tentatively, D is TRBD1 (6 bases). This CDR3 is built from 14 residues. In germline, CDR1 is SGHTA, CDR2 FQGNSA. V lost 6 bases and J lost 1, with 9 bases in between. CDR3 bases: TGTGCCAGCAGGATACAGGGGAACACCGGGGAGCTGTTTTTT. It yields the protein CASRIQGNTGELFF. The complete variable domain, with remaining parts taken from reference TRBV7-2 and TRBJ2-2, reads GAGVSQSPSNKVTEKGKDVELRCDPISGHTALYWYRQSLGQGLEFLIYFQGNSAPDKSGLPSDRFSAERTGGSVSTLTIQRTQQEDSAVYLCASRIQGNTGELFFGEGSRLTVL.

In its sample, this clone was seen a few times. This CDR3 is also generated by other DNA sequences in the sample. The V gene is TRBV6-5, the J gene TRBJ1-2, with D unclear. Germline V CDR1 and CDR2: MNHEY, SVGAGI. V lost 4 bases, J lost 5 bases, and 11 bases lay in between. This CDR3 has 13 amino acids. The CDR3 region has the DNA TGTGCCAGCAGTTTAGAGGGAGGGTATGGCTACACCTTC. It translates to CASSLEGGYGYTF.

This clone was seen more than once but under ten times. The chain has TRBV28 and TRBJ2-6; D could derive from TRBD1 or TRBD2 (5 bases each). This CDR3 is 20 amino acids long. Per the germline V gene, CDR1 is MDHEN and CDR2 is SYDVKM. V was pared by 4 bases and J by 0 bases, with 22 bases between. The DNA for the CDR3 is TGTGCCAGCAGTTCGTTCCGGGGCTATTCGCCCTTCTCTGGGGCCAACGTCCTGACTTTC. This translates into CASSSFRGYSPFSGANVLTF. Drawing the rest from reference TRBV28 and TRBJ2-6, the complete variable domain is DVKVTQSSRYLVKRTGEKVFLECVQDMDHENMFWYRQDPGLGLRLIYFSYDVKMKEKGDIPEGYSVSREKKERFSLILESASTNQTSMYLCASSSFRGYSPFSGANVLTFGAGSRLTVL.

The rearrangement joins TRBV7-2 to TRBJ1-2, with unresolved D. The CDR3 has 16 amino acids. The V end lost 0 bases, the J end lost 7 bases, and 18 bases lay between the germline ends. Germline CDR1 SGHTA, CDR2 FQGNSA. The CDR3, as DNA: TGTGCCAGCAGCTTAGCTTTTGATATGTCCGCGGGTGGCTACACCTTC. This translates into CASSLAFDMSAGGYTF.

CDR3 coding DNA: TGTGCCAGCCGTCCCGGCGGCACCTACGAGCAGTACTTC. Translation: CASRPGGTYEQYF. The V gene is TRBV2, the J gene TRBJ2-7; unclear D gene. V dropped 8 bases and J dropped 2 bases, with 13 bases sitting between them. The CDR3 extends over 13 amino acids. Germline lookup yields CDR1 SNHLY and CDR2 FYNNEI.

The chain couples TRBV7-9 to TRBJ1-1, with 7 bases that match TRBD1. CDR1 is SEHNR and CDR2 is FQNEAQ in the germline V gene (reference sequence). With V trimmed by 1 base and J by 4 bases, 3 bases remained unmatched. The CDR3 has 14 amino acids. The CDR3 loop is CASSLGQGFTEAFF. The CDR3 bases are TGTGCCAGCAGCTTAGGACAGGGTTTCACTGAAGCTTTCTTT.